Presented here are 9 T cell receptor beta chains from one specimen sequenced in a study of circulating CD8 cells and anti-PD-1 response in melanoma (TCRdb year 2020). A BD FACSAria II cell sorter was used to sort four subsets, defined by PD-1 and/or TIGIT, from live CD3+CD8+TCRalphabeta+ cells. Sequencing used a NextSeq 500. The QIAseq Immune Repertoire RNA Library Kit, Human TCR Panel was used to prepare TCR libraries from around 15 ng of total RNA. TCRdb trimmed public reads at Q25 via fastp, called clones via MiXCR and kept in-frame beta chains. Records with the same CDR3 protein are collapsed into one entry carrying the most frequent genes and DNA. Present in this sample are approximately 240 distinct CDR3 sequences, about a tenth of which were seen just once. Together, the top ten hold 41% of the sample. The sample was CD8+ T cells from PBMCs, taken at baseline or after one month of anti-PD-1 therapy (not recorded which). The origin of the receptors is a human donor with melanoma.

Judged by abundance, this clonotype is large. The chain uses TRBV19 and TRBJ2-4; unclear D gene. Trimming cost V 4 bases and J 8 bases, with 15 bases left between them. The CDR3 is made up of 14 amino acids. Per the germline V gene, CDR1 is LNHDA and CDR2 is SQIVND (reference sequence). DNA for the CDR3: TGTGCCAGTAGTACCCAGTGGCATTCGGACATTCAGTACTTC. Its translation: CASSTQWHSDIQYF.

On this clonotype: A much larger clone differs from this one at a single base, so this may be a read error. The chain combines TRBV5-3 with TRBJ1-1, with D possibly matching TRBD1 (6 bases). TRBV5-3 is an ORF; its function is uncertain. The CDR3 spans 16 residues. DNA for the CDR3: TGTGCCGGAAGGCTTCTCAGGGGAGGGATGAACACTGAAGCTCTCTTT. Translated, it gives CAGRLLRGGMNTEALF.

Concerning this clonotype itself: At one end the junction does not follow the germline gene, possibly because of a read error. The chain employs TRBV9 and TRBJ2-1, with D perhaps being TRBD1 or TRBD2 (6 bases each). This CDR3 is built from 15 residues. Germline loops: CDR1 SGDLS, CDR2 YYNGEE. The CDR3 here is CASSPSGGSYNGQFF. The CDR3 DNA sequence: TGTGCCAGCAGTCCGTCCGGGGGCTCCTACAATGGGCAGTTCTTC.

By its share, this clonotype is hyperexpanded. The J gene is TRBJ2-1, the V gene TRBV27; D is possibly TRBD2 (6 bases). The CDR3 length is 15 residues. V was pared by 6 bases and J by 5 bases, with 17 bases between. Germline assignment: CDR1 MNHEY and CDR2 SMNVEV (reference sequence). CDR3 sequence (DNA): TGTGCCAGCAGCCCAAGGAGGGGAAGGGACAATGAGCAGTTCTTC. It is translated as CASSPRRGRDNEQFF.

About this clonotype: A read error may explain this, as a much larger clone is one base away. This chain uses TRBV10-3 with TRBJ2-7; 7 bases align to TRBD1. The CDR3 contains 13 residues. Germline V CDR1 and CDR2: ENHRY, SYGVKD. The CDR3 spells CAISQGDIYGQYF. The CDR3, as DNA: TGTGCCATCAGTCAGGGGGACATCTACGGGCAGTACTTC.

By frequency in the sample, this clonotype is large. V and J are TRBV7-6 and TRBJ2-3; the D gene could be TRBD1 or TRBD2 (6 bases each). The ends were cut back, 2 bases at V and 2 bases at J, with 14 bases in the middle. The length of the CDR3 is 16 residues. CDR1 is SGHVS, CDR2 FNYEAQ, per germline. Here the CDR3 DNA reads TGTGCCAGCAGCTTATCGGAGGGGACAATCACAGATACGCAGTATTTT. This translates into CASSLSEGTITDTQYF.

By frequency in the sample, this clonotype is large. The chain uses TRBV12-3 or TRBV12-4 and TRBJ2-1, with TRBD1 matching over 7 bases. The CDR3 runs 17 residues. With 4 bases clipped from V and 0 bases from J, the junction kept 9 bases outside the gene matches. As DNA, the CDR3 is TGTGCCAGCAGTTCGGACAGGCGTTCGAGCTCCTACAATGAGCAGTTCTTC. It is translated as CASSSDRRSSSYNEQFF.

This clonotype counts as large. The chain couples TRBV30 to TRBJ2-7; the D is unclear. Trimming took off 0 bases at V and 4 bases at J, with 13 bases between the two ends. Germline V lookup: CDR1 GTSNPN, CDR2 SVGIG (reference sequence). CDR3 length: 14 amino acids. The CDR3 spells CAWSVYHSSYEQYF. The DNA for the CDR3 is TGTGCCTGGAGTGTATATCACTCCAGTTACGAGCAGTACTTC.

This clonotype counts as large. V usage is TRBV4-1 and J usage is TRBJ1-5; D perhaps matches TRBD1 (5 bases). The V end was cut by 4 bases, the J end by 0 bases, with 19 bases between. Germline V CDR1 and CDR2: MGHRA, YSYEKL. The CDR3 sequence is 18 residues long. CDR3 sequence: CASSLGRWGKYSNQPQHF. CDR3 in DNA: TGCGCCAGCAGCCTGGGGCGGTGGGGAAAATATAGCAATCAGCCCCAGCATTTT.